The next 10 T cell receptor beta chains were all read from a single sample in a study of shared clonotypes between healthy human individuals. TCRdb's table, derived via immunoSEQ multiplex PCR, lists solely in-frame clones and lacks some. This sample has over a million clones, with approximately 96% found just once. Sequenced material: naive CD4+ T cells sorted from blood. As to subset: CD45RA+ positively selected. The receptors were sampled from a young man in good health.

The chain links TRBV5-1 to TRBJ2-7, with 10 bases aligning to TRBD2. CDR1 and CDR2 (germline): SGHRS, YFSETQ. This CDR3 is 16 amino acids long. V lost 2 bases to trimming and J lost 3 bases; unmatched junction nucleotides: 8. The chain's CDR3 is CASSFKGTSVGYEQYF. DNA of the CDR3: TGCGCCAGCAGCTTCAAGGGGACTAGCGTTGGCTACGAGCAGTACTTC.

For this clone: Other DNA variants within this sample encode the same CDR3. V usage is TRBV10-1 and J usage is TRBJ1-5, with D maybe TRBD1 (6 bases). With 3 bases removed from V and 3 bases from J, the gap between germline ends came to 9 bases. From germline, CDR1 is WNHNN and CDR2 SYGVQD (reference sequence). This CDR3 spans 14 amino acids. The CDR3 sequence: CASSEGGPNQPQHF. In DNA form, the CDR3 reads TGCGCCAGCAGTGAAGGGGGTCCCAATCAGCCCCAGCATTTT.

The CDR3 region has the DNA TGCGCCAGCAGCTTGGGGGGCTACCTCTATGGCTACACCTTC. Translated, it gives CASSLGGYLYGYTF. V and J are TRBV5-1 and TRBJ1-2, with D possibly matching TRBD1 (5 bases). The length of the CDR3 is 14 residues. V lost 0 bases, J lost 4 bases, and 10 bases lay in between. Germline CDR1 and CDR2: SGHRS and YFSETQ. Complete variable domain (other parts from reference TRBV5-1 and TRBJ1-2): KAGVTQTPRYLIKTRGQQVTLSCSPISGHRSVSWYQQTPGQGLQFLFEYFSETQRNKGNFPGRFSGRQFSNSRSEMNVSTLELGDSALYLCASSLGGYLYGYTFGSGTRLTVV.

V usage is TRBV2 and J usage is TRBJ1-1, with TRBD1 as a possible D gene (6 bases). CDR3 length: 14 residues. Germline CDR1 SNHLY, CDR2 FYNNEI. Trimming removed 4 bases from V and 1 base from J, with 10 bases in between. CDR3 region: CASSVETGNTEAFF. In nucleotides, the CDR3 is TGTGCCAGCAGTGTGGAGACAGGGAACACTGAAGCTTTCTTT. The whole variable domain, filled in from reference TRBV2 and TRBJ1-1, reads EPEVTQTPSHQVTQMGQEVILRCVPISNHLYFYWYRQILGQKVEFLVSFYNNEISEKSEIFDDQFSVERPDGSNFTLKIRSTKLEDSAMYFCASSVETGNTEAFFGQGTRLTVV.

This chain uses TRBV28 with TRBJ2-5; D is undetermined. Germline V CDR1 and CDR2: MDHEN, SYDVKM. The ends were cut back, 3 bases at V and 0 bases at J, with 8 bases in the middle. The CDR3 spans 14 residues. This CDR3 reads CASSFGTHQETQYF. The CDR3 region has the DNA TGTGCCAGCAGTTTTGGCACCCACCAAGAGACCCAGTACTTC.

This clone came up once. The CDR3 DNA reads as TGTGCCAGTCAAATCGGGACTGGGAACAATGAGCAGTTCTTC. Encoded protein: CASQIGTGNNEQFF. This rearrangement joins TRBV11-2 to TRBJ2-1; possibly TRBD2 for D (6 bases). Deletions cut 9 bases from V and 5 bases from J, with 17 bases between. CDR1 SGHAT and CDR2 FQNNGV come from the germline V gene. This CDR3 has 14 residues.

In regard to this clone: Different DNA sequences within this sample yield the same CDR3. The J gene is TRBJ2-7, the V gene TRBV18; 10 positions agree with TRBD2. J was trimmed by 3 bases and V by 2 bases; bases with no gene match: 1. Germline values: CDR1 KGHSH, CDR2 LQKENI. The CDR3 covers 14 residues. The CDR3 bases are TGTGCCAGCTCACCATTAGCGGGAGGCTACGAGCAGTACTTC. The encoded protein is CASSPLAGGYEQYF.

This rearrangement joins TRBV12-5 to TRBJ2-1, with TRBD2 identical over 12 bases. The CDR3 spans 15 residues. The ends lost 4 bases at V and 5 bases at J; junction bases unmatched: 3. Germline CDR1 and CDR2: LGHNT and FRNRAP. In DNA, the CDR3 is TGTGCTAGTGGTTCGGGACTAGCGGGTAACAATGAGCAGTTCTTC. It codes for CASGSGLAGNNEQFF.

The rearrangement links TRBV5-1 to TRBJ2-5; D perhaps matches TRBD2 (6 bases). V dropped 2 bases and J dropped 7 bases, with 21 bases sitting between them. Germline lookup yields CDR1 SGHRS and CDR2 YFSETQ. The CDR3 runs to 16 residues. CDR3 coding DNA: TGCGCCAGCAGCTTCGATCGGAGGGCCACCCCCGGGACCCAGTACTTC. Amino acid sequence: CASSFDRRATPGTQYF.

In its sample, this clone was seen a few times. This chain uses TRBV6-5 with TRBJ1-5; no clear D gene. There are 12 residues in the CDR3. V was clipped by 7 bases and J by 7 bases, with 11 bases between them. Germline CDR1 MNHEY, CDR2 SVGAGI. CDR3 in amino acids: CASTTAGQPQHF. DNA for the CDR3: TGTGCCAGCACAACGGCGGGGCAGCCCCAGCATTTT.